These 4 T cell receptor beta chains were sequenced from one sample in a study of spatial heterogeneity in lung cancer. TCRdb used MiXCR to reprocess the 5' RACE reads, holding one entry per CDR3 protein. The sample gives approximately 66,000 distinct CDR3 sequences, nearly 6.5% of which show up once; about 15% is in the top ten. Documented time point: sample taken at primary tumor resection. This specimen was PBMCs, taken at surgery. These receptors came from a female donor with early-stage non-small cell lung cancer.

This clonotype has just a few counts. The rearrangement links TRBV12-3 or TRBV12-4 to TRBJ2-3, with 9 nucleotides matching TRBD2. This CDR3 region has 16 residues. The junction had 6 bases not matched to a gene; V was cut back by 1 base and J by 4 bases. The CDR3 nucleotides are TGTGCCAGCAGTTTAGGGGGACTAGCTCAGGCAGATACGCAGTATTTT. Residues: CASSLGGLAQADTQYF.

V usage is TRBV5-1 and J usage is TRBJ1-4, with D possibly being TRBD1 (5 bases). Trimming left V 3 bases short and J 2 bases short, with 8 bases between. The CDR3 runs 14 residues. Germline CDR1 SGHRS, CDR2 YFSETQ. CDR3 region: CASSSGVTNEKLFF. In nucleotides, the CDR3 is TGCGCCAGCAGCTCGGGGGTGACTAATGAAAAACTGTTTTTT.

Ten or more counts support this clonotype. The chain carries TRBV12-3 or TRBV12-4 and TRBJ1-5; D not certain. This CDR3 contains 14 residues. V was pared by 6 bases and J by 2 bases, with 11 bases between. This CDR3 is CASSRSDGNQPQHF. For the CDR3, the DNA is TGTGCCAGCAGCAGATCGGACGGCAATCAGCCCCAGCATTTT.

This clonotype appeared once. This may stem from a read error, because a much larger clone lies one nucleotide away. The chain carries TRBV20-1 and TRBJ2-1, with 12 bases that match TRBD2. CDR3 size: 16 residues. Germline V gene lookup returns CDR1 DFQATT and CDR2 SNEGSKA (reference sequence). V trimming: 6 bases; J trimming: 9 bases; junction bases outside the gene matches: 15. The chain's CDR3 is CSALTPGLAGGIEQFF. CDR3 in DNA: TGCAGTGCACTTACCCCGGGACTAGCGGGCGGAATTGAGCAGTTCTTC.